This T cell receptor (beta chain) emerged from a study of blood T cells in healthy people across ages. In its sample, this clonotype was seen a few times. Alongside a J-beta primer mix, a sample-barcoded 5' primer served in a second PCR lasting roughly 7 to 11 cycles. Using its own MiXCR run on the 5' RACE reads, TCRdb lists one record per CDR3 protein. The data show about 900,000 distinct CDR3 sequences, around 62% seen once. The clonotype comes from a man aged 25 to 40 in good health. The sequenced sample was blood.

The CDR3 coding sequence is TGTGCCAGCAGCGCCGGGGACAGGAAGTATGAGCAGTTCTTC. Protein: CASSAGDRKYEQFF. This rearrangement joins TRBV7-2 to TRBJ2-1; 8 bases align to TRBD1. CDR1 and CDR2 (germline): SGHTA, FQGNSA. This CDR3 has 14 residues. Germline trimming cut 5 bases from V and 8 bases from J; bases unmatched to any gene: 8. Full variable domain (rest looked up from reference TRBV7-2 and TRBJ2-1): GAGVSQSPSNKVTEKGKDVELRCDPISGHTALYWYRQSLGQGLEFLIYFQGNSAPDKSGLPSDRFSAERTGGSVSTLTIQRTQQEDSAVYLCASSAGDRKYEQFFGPGTRLTVL.